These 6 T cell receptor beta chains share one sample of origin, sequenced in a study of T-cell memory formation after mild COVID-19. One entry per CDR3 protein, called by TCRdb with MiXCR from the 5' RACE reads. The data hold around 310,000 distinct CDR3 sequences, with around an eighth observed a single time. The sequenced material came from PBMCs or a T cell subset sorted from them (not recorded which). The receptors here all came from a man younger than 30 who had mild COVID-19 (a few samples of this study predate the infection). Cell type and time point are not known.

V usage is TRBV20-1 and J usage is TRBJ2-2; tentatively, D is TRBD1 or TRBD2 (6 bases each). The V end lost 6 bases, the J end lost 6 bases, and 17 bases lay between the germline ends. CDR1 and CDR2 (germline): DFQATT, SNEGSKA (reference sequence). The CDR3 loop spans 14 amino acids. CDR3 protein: CSAPRGHAAGELFF. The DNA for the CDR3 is TGCAGTGCCCCCCGGGGGCATGCCGCCGGGGAGCTGTTTTTT.

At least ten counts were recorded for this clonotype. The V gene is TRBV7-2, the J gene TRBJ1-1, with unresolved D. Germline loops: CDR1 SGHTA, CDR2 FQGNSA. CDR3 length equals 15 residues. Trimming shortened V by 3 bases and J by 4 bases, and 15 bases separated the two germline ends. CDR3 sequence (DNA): TGTGCCAGCAGCTTGTCTGGCAGGTTCGGCACTGAAGCTTTCTTT. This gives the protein CASSLSGRFGTEAFF.

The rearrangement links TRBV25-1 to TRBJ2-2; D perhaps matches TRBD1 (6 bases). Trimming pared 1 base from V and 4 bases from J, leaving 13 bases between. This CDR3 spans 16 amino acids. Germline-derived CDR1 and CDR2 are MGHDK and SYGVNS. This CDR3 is CASSEFGTGLTGELFF. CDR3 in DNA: TGTGCCAGCAGTGAATTTGGAACAGGGCTCACCGGGGAGCTGTTTTTT.

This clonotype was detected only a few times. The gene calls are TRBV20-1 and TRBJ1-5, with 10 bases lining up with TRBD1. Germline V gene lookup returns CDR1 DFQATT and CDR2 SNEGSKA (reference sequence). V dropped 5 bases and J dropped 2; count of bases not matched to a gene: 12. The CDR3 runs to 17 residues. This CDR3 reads CSARGPGQGKGNQPQHF. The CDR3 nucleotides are TGCAGTGCTCGCGGGCCGGGACAGGGGAAGGGCAATCAGCCCCAGCATTTT.

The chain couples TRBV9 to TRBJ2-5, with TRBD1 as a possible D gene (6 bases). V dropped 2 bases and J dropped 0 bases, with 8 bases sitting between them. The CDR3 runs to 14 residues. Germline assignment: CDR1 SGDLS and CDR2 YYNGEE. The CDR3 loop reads CASSVTGNQETQYF. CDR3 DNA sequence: TGTGCCAGCAGCGTTACAGGGAACCAAGAGACCCAGTACTTC.

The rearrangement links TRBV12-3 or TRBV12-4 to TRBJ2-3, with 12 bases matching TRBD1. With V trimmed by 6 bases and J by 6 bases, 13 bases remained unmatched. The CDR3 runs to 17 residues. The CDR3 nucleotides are TGTGCCAGCAGACCTCACTTACCAGGGACAGGGGGCGATACGCAGTATTTT. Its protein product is CASRPHLPGTGGDTQYF.